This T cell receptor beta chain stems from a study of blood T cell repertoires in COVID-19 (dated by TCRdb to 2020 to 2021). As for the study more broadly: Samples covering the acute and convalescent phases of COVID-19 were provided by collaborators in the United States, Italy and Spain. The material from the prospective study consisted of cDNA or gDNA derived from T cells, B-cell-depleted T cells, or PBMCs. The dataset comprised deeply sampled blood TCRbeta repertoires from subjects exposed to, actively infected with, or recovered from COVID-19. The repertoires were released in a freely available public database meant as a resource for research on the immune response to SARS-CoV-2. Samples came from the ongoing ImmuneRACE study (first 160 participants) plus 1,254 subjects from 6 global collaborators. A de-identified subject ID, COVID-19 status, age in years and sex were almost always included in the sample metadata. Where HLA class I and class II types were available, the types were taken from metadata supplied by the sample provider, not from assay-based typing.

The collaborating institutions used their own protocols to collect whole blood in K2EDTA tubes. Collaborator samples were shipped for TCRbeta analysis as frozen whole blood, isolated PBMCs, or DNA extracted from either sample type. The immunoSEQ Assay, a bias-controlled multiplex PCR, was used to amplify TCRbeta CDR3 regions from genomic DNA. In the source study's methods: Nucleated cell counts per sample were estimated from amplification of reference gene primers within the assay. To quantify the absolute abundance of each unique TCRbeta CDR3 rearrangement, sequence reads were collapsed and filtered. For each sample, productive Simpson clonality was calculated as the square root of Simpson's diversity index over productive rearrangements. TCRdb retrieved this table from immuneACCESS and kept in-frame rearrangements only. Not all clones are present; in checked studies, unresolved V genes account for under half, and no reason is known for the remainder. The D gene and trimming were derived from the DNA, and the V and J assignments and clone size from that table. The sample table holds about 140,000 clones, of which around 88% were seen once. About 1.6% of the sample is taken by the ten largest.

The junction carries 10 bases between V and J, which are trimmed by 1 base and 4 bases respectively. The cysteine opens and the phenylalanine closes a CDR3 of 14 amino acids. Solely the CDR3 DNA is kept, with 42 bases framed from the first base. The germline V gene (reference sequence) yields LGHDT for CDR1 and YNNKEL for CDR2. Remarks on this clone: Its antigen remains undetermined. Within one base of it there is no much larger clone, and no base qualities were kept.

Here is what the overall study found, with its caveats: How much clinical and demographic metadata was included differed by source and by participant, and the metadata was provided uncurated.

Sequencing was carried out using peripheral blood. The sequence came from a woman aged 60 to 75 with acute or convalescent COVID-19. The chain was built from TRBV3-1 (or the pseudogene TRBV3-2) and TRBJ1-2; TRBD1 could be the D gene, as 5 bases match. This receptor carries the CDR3 CASSQVTESYGYTF. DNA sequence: TGTGCCAGCAGCCAAGTGACAGAATCCTATGGCTACACCTTC.